The rows below give T cell receptor beta chains drawn from one sample of a study of blood T cell repertoires in COVID-19. TCRdb's table, derived via immunoSEQ multiplex PCR, lists solely in-frame clones and lacks some. This table has more than 120,000 clones, 87% appearing once. The sequencing input was peripheral blood. These receptors came from a woman between 45 and 60 years old with acute or convalescent COVID-19. CDR3s include the opening cysteine and the closing phenylalanine or tryptophan. Each record gives: V gene, J gene, D gene, clone size, CDR3 protein, CDR3 DNA. The D gene is left open where the match is weak. The size of a clone is reported for some rows only, either as once, few or many, or as a class for expanded clones.

TRBV24-1	TRBJ2-2	-	-	CATSDGGAYTGELFF	TGTGCCACCAGTGATGGCGGAGCTTACACCGGGGAGCTGTTTTTT
TRBV19	TRBJ2-2	TRBD2	-	CASSRRLAGGPAGELFF	TGTGCCAGTAGTCGTCGACTAGCGGGAGGGCCAGCCGGGGAGCTGTTTTTT
TRBV30	TRBJ1-5	TRBD1	-	CAWSGDRYQPQHF	TGTGCCTGGAGTGGGGACAGGTATCAGCCCCAGCATTTT
TRBV30	TRBJ1-5	TRBD1	-	CAWSVLGQSNQPQHF	TGTGCCTGGAGTGTACTGGGACAGAGCAATCAGCCCCAGCATTTT
TRBV6-5	TRBJ1-1	-	-	CASGRLNTEAFF	TGTGCCAGCGGCAGGTTGAACACTGAAGCTTTCTTT
TRBV12-5	TRBJ2-1	-	-	CASGLASFGGKFF	TGTGCTAGTGGTTTGGCCTCCTTTGGGGGGAAGTTCTTC
TRBV27	TRBJ2-7	TRBD1	-	CASSPRQGVSYEQYF	TGTGCCAGCAGTCCCCGACAGGGGGTCTCCTACGAGCAGTACTTC
TRBV24-1	TRBJ2-1	TRBD1	-	CATSDFGQGVYNEQFF	TGTGCCACCAGTGATTTCGGACAGGGGGTTTACAATGAGCAGTTCTTC
TRBV7-2	TRBJ2-3	-	-	CASSLVVGVSDTQYF	TGTGCCAGCAGCTTAGTGGTCGGGGTCTCAGATACGCAGTATTTT
TRBV11-2	TRBJ1-5	-	-	CASSINQGAQHF	TGTGCCAGCAGCATTAACCAGGGTGCCCAGCATTTT
TRBV27	TRBJ2-1	TRBD2	-	CASSYFKTSGFINEQFF	TGTGCCAGCAGTTACTTTAAGACTAGCGGGTTTATTAATGAGCAGTTCTTC
TRBV4-1	TRBJ2-3	-	-	CASSPLFRGIADTQYF	TGCGCCAGCAGCCCTTTATTCCGGGGTATTGCAGATACGCAGTATTTT
TRBV9	TRBJ1-5	-	-	CASSVSWQGTNQPQHF	TGTGCCAGCAGCGTAAGTTGGCAGGGGACCAATCAGCCCCAGCATTTT
TRBV5-1	TRBJ2-7	TRBD2	-	CASGGTSINEQYF	TGCGCCAGCGGAGGGACTAGCATAAACGAGCAGTACTTC
TRBV4-2	TRBJ1-3	-	-	CASSQDTSGNTIYF	TGTGCCAGCAGCCAGGACACCTCTGGAAACACCATATATTTT
TRBV25-1	TRBJ2-3	TRBD2	-	CASSKVTSGVVTDTQYF	TGTGCCAGCAGTAAAGTTACTAGCGGGGTTGTCACAGATACGCAGTATTTT
TRBV24-1	TRBJ1-2	-	-	CATSVGGDGYTF	TGTGCCACCAGTGTCGGAGGGGATGGCTACACCTTC
TRBV27	TRBJ2-7	-	-	CASSLQRSYEQYF	TGTGCCAGCAGTTTACAGCGGTCCTACGAGCAGTACTTC
TRBV7-3	TRBJ1-1	TRBD1	-	CASSSTDRGEAFF	TGTGCCAGCAGCTCTACGGACAGGGGTGAAGCTTTCTTT
TRBV9	TRBJ1-4	TRBD1	-	CASSTGRQGGKLFF	TGTGCCAGCAGTACGGGGCGACAGGGGGGAAAACTGTTTTTT
TRBV2	TRBJ1-1	TRBD1	-	CASRLDRGETEAFF	TGTGCCAGCAGGCTGGACAGGGGAGAGACTGAAGCTTTCTTT
TRBV19	TRBJ1-1	TRBD1	-	CASSTYRDSNTEAFF	TGTGCCAGTAGTACTTACCGGGACAGTAACACTGAAGCTTTCTTT
TRBV28	TRBJ1-5	-	-	CASNRVSLDSNQPQHF	TGTGCCAGCAACCGAGTTAGTTTAGATAGCAATCAGCCCCAGCATTTT
TRBV28	TRBJ2-1	TRBD2	-	CASSPRGGEASYNEQFF	TGTGCCAGCAGTCCCCGGGGAGGGGAAGCGTCCTACAATGAGCAGTTCTTC
TRBV2	TRBJ1-1	TRBD1	once	CASLWTGNTEAFF	TGTGCCAGCCTTTGGACAGGGAACACTGAAGCTTTCTTT
TRBV4-1	TRBJ2-3	-	once	CASSQEGKRVSTDTQYF	TGCGCCAGCAGCCAAGAGGGAAAGCGGGTTAGCACAGATACGCAGTATTTT
TRBV24-1	TRBJ2-3	-	-	CATSRGAGEGDTQYF	TGTGCCACCAGCCGGGGGGCGGGAGAAGGTGATACGCAGTATTTT
TRBV11-3	TRBJ1-1	-	-	CASSYTGYTEAFF	TGTGCCAGCAGCTATACAGGGTACACTGAAGCTTTCTTT
TRBV9	TRBJ1-2	TRBD1	-	CASSVGQGEPQNF	TGTGCCAGCAGCGTGGGACAGGGCGAACCTCAGAATTTC
TRBV5-1	TRBJ1-5	-	-	CASSLYGGTDVPQHF	TGCGCCAGCAGCTTGTACGGGGGGACGGACGTGCCCCAGCATTTT
TRBV19	TRBJ1-1	-	once	CASSIVPGNTEAFF	TGTGCCAGTAGTATAGTCCCCGGGAACACTGAAGCTTTCTTT